Shown below are 18 T cell receptor beta chains from a single sample sequenced in a study of shared clonotypes between healthy human individuals. Produced via immunoSEQ multiplex PCR; TCRdb's table is partial and in-frame only. The sample lists some 2,500,000 clones, 85% to 95% occurring once. Sample: naive CD4+ T cells from PBMCs. Subset given: CD45RA+ positively selected. The receptors here all came from a man between 18 and 29 years old in good health. Some clones in this sample may be carry-over from other donors' samples.

This clone was observed a handful of times. CDR3 coding DNA: TGTGCCAGTAGTATAAATGGCTGGAGCTCCTACGAGCAGTACTTC. Protein product: CASSINGWSSYEQYF. J is TRBJ2-7 and V is TRBV19; D not resolved. Trimming cost V 2 bases and J 0 bases, with 11 bases left between them. Germline lookup yields CDR1 LNHDA and CDR2 SQIVND (reference sequence). The CDR3 consists of 15 residues.

The gene calls are TRBV5-8 and TRBJ1-5; the D gene is possibly TRBD1 (5 bases). The CDR3 has 13 residues. Trimming cost V 1 base and J 4 bases, with 6 bases left between them. The germline V gene has CDR1 SGHTS and CDR2 YDEGEE. The CDR3 nucleotides read TGTGCCAGCAGCTTGAACAGGAATCAGCCCCAGCATTTT. As protein: CASSLNRNQPQHF.

The chain couples TRBV7-2 to TRBJ2-1, with D unresolved. Germline CDR1 reads SGHTA; CDR2 reads FQGNSA. Trimming took off 5 bases at V and 8 bases at J, with 10 bases between the two ends. This CDR3 is built from 12 residues. CDR3 loop: CASSAQVYEQFF. In DNA, the CDR3 is TGTGCCAGCAGCGCGCAGGTGTATGAGCAGTTCTTC.

Worth noting for this clone: Other DNA sequences from this sample encode an identical CDR3 as well. The chain combines TRBV7-3 with TRBJ2-1, with D perhaps TRBD2 (5 bases). CDR1 and CDR2 from the germline V gene are SGHTA and FQGTGA. The CDR3 is made up of 15 amino acids. The V end was cut by 3 bases, the J end by 0 bases, with 9 bases between. The CDR3: CASSLDSSSYNEQFF. CDR3 DNA sequence: TGTGCCAGCAGCTTGGACTCCAGCTCCTACAATGAGCAGTTCTTC.

CDR3 DNA sequence: TGTGCCAGCAGTTTAAGTCGGGGAGGGTCCTACGAGCAGTACTTC. Its translation: CASSLSRGGSYEQYF. V and J are TRBV28 and TRBJ2-7, with 7 bases fitting TRBD2. The CDR3 is 15 amino acids. J gave up 1 base and V 2 bases, and 5 bases lay outside the gene matches. Looked up from germline, CDR1 is MDHEN and CDR2 is SYDVKM.

The chain links TRBV7-9 to TRBJ2-5; maybe TRBD2 (5 bases). Germline assignment: CDR1 SEHNR and CDR2 FQNEAQ (reference sequence). This CDR3 is built from 14 residues. The V end lost 5 bases, the J end lost 7 bases, and 17 bases lay between the germline ends. The DNA of the CDR3 is TGTGCCAGCAGCCTTATGACCCCCGGGGTGACCCAGTACTTC. It specifies CASSLMTPGVTQYF.

The chain's CDR3 is CASRTIQGNEKLFF. The CDR3 coding sequence is TGTGCCAGCAGGACGATCCAGGGTAATGAAAAACTGTTTTTT. The rearrangement uses TRBV6-4 and TRBJ1-4; perhaps TRBD1 as D (5 bases). Trimming left V 6 bases short and J 4 bases short, with 12 bases between. The CDR3 sequence is 14 residues long. The germline gives CDR1 MRHNA, CDR2 SNTAGT.

This sequence joins TRBV7-3 and TRBJ2-3, with 11 bases that match TRBD2. V was pared by 0 bases and J by 5 bases, with 13 bases of the junction left unmatched. The CDR3 loop spans 19 amino acids. CDR1 SGHTA and CDR2 FQGTGA come from the germline V gene. CDR3 coding DNA: TGTGCCAGCAGCTTAACGGGGGGAATTAGCGGGAGGGCCGGAGATACGCAGTATTTT. Translation gives CASSLTGGISGRAGDTQYF.

Regarding this clone: The same CDR3 arises from other DNA sequences in this sample as well. The chain uses TRBV18 and TRBJ2-5; 7 nucleotides agree with TRBD2. V lost 3 bases and J lost 5; bases outside the gene matches: 0. In germline, CDR1 is KGHSH, CDR2 LQKENI. The CDR3 is made up of 12 amino acids. CDR3 coding DNA: TGTGCCAGCTCACCGGGAGGGGAGACCCAGTACTTC. The encoded protein is CASSPGGETQYF.

J is TRBJ1-3 and V is TRBV14; 8 positions match TRBD1. The V gene's germline CDR1 is SGHDN and CDR2 FVKESK. The CDR3 is 14 residues long. The V and J ends lost 7 bases and 0 bases, in that order; junction bases with no gene match: 2. CDR3 residues: CASTQGASGNTIYF. CDR3 nucleotide sequence: TGTGCCAGCACCCAGGGGGCCTCTGGAAACACCATATATTTT. Together with reference TRBV14 and TRBJ1-3, the CDR3 gives the full variable domain: EAGVTQFPSHSVIEKGQTVTLRCDPISGHDNLYWYRRVMGKEIKFLLHFVKESKQDESGMPNNRFLAERTGGTYSTLKVQPAELEDSGVYFCASTQGASGNTIYFGEGSWLTVV.

The chain carries TRBV5-4 and TRBJ2-5; D is unclear. The CDR3 is 14 amino acids. Trimming pared 2 bases from V and 7 bases from J, leaving 15 bases between. The germline gives CDR1 SGHNT, CDR2 YYREEE (reference sequence). DNA of the CDR3: TGTGCCAGCAGCTTCGGTCAGAACTTTGGGACCCAGTACTTC. It is translated as CASSFGQNFGTQYF.

The chain couples TRBV18 to TRBJ2-1, with 7 bases fitting TRBD2. There are 14 residues in the CDR3. CDR1 and CDR2 from the germline V gene are KGHSH and LQKENI. The V gene end was trimmed by 6 bases and the J gene end by 8 bases; junction bases not matched to a gene: 10. In DNA, the CDR3 is TGTGCCAGCTCGCCCGACTGGGCGGGAGATGAGCAGTTCTTC. Protein: CASSPDWAGDEQFF. Looking up the rest from reference TRBV18 and TRBJ2-1 gives the full variable domain: NAGVMQNPRHLVRRRGQEARLRCSPMKGHSHVYWYRQLPEEGLKFMVYLQKENIIDESGMPKERFSAEFPKEGPSILRIQQVVRGDSAAYFCASSPDWAGDEQFFGPGTRLTVL.

J is TRBJ1-2 and V is TRBV4-3; possible D gene TRBD1, 5 bases. CDR3 length equals 16 residues. Trimming removed 0 bases at V and 8 bases at J, with 19 bases between. Germline V gene lookup returns CDR1 LGHNA and CDR2 YSLEER. The DNA for the CDR3 is TGCGCCAGCAGCCAAGATTTCCGGGGGGACTATGTGGGCTACACCTTC. Protein: CASSQDFRGDYVGYTF.

The chain has TRBV27 and TRBJ1-5, with 7 bases matching TRBD1. J lost 9 bases, V lost 5 bases, and 10 bases had no gene match. CDR3 length equals 14 residues. The germline V gene encodes CDR1 MNHEY and CDR2 SMNVEV (reference sequence). CDR3: CASSKDRRLWPQHF. The DNA of the CDR3 is TGTGCCAGCAGTAAGGACAGGAGGCTTTGGCCCCAGCATTTT.

The gene calls are TRBV5-5 and TRBJ1-2; a possible D gene is TRBD1 (5 bases). This CDR3 comprises 14 residues. Germline V gives CDR1 SGHKS, CDR2 YYEKEE (reference sequence). Trimming stripped 4 bases from V and 4 bases from J, with 14 bases between. CDR3 sequence reads: CASSPPAGTYGYTF. The CDR3 region has the DNA TGTGCCAGCAGCCCTCCGGCAGGGACCTATGGCTACACCTTC.

Remarks on this clone: The same CDR3 can be traced to other DNA sequences in this sample. The rearrangement joins TRBV7-9 to TRBJ2-3; weak D call: TRBD2 (5 bases). The CDR3 runs 12 residues. V gave up 3 bases and J gave up 6 bases, with 7 bases separating them. Germline lookup yields CDR1 SEHNR and CDR2 FQNEAQ (reference sequence). The CDR3 loop is CASSLTGDTQYF. The CDR3 nucleotides read TGTGCCAGCAGCTTGACGGGGGATACGCAGTATTTT.

The chain recombines TRBV28 with TRBJ2-1; 8 bases line up with TRBD2. The CDR3 has 16 amino acids. V shed 6 bases, J shed 4 bases, and the junction held 11 bases outside the gene matches. CDR1 and CDR2 (germline): MDHEN, SYDVKM. This CDR3 is CASSSSTSGPYNEQFF. In nucleotides, the CDR3 is TGTGCCAGCAGCTCCTCCACTAGCGGACCATACAATGAGCAGTTCTTC.

V is TRBV15 and J is TRBJ2-5, with 7 bases aligning to TRBD2. The CDR3 is 18 residues long. V shed 0 bases, J shed 5 bases, and the junction held 15 bases outside the gene matches. Germline V CDR1 and CDR2: LNHNV, YYDKDF (reference sequence). CDR3: CATSRDHYDGRRSETQYF. The CDR3 DNA reads as TGTGCCACCAGCAGAGATCACTACGACGGGAGGAGGTCGGAGACCCAGTACTTC.